This T cell receptor (beta chain) was identified in a study of cytomegalovirus exposure and HLA in healthy donors. Findings of the study overall: The study put some 150 TCR beta chains on its list as cytomegalovirus-associated. When the data were analyzed later, several of the most significant clusters appeared to be linked to common viral pathogens.

The PCR used 60 Vbeta and 13 Jbeta primers. Method: immunoSEQ multiplex PCR; TCRdb's copy keeps in-frame clones and lacks some. The table has under 75,000 clones, about nine tenths seen once. The germline CDR1 and CDR2 sequences are SNHLY and FYNNEI. Trimming removed 5 bases at V and 0 bases at J, with 7 bases between. CDR3 size: 14 residues. As to this clone: Its target is not known.

The chain joins TRBV2 to TRBJ2-2, with no clear D. The TCR sequence derives from a woman younger than 45 in good health and CMV-seronegative. Source material: PBMCs. Written as DNA, the CDR3 is TGTGCCAGCAGTCGAGCGCCGAACACCGGGGAGCTGTTTTTT. Translating gives CASSRAPNTGELFF.